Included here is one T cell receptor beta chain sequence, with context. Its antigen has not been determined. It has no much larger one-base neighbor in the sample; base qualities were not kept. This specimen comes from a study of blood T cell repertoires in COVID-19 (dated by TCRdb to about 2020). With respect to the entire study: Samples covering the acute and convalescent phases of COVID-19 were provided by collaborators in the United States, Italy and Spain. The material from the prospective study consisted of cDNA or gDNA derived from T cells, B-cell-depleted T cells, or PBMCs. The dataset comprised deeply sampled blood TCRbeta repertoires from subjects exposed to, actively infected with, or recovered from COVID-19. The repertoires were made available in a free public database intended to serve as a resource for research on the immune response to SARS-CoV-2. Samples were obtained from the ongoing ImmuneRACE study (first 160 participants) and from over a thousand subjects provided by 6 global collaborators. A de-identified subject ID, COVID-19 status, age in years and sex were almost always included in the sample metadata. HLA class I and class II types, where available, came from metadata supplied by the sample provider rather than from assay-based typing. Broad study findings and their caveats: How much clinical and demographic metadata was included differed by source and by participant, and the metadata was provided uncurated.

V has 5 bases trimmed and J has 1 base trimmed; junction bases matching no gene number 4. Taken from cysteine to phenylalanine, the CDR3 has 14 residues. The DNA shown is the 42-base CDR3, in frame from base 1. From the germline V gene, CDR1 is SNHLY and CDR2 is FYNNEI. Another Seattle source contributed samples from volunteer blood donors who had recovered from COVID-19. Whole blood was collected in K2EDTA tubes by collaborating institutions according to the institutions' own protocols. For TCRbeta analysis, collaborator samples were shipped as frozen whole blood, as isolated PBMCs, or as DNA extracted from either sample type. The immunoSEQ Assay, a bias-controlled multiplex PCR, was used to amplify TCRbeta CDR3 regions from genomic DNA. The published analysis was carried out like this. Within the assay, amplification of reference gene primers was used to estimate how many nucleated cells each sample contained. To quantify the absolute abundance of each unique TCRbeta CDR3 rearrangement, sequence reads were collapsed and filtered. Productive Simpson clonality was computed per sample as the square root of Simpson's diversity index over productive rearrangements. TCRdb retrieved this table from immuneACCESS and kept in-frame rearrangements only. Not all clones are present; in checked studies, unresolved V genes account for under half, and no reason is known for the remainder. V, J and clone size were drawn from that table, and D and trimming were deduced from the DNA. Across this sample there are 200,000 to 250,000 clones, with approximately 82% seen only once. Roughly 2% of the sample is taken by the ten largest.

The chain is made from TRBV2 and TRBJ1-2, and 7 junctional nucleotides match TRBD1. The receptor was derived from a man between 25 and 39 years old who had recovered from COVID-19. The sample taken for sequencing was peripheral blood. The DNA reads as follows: TGTGCCAGCAGTCCGGACAGGTTTAACTATGGCTACACCTTC. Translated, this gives CASSPDRFNYGYTF.